Presented here are 15 T cell receptor beta chains from one specimen sequenced in a study of blood T cell repertoires in COVID-19 (TCRdb year 2020). The library was made by the immunoSEQ multiplex PCR assay. TCRdb retrieved this table from immuneACCESS and kept in-frame rearrangements only. Not all clones are present; in checked studies, unresolved V genes account for under half, and no reason is known for the remainder. The sample includes about 170,000 clones, with more than 85% observed a single time. The ten largest clonotypes hold roughly 7% of the sample. The sequencing input was peripheral blood. The receptors originated from a woman older than 75 in a cohort sampled during active or convalescent COVID-19.

The sample holds a few counts of this clone. The chain joins TRBV5-4 to TRBJ2-3, with D possibly TRBD2 on 5 matching bases. This CDR3 is built from 14 residues. With 5 bases removed from V and 4 bases from J, the gap between germline ends came to 14 bases. The germline gives CDR1 SGHNT, CDR2 YYREEE (reference sequence). The CDR3 region has the DNA TGTGCCAGCAGGTATGGCGGGCGCCCAGATACGCAGTATTTT. It specifies CASRYGGRPDTQYF. The variable domain in full, with the rest retrieved from reference TRBV5-4 and TRBJ2-3, is ETGVTQSPTHLIKTRGQQVTLRCSSQSGHNTVSWYQQALGQGPQFIFQYYREEENGRGNFPPRFSGLQFPNYSSELNVNALELDDSALYLCASRYGGRPDTQYFGPGTRLTVL.

The rearrangement uses TRBV7-2 and TRBJ2-1; D gene uncertain. This CDR3 spans 13 amino acids. V was shortened by 7 bases and J by 0 bases, with 7 bases between the two germline ends. Looked up from germline, CDR1 is SGHTA and CDR2 is FQGNSA. CDR3 in amino acids: CASTTDSYNEQFF. In DNA, the CDR3 is TGTGCCAGCACCACAGACTCCTACAATGAGCAGTTCTTC.

The genes are TRBV10-3 and TRBJ1-2; 10 bases match TRBD1. The germline V gene has CDR1 ENHRY and CDR2 SYGVKD. V lost 7 bases to trimming and J lost 2 bases; unmatched junction nucleotides: 10. This CDR3 comprises 16 residues. The CDR3 reads CAITGRTGGVNYGYTF. CDR3 bases: TGTGCCATCACCGGGCGGACAGGGGGTGTAAACTATGGCTACACCTTC.

The rearrangement links TRBV11-2 to TRBJ1-5, with D unresolved. Trimming left V 2 bases short and J 4 bases short, with 6 bases between. Germline V gene data show CDR1 as SGHAT and CDR2 as FQNNGV. The CDR3 has 13 amino acids. The DNA of the CDR3 is TGTGCCAGCAGCTTAAGTCGGAATCAGCCCCAGCATTTT. Protein product: CASSLSRNQPQHF. Filled out from reference TRBV11-2 and TRBJ1-5, the complete variable domain reads EAGVAQSPRYKIIEKRQSVAFWCNPISGHATLYWYQQILGQGPKLLIQFQNNGVVDDSQLPKDRFSAERLKGVDSTLKIQPAKLEDSAVYLCASSLSRNQPQHFGDGTRLSIL.

V and J are TRBV25-1 and TRBJ1-2; a weak D match, TRBD1 (5 bases). Germline V gene data show CDR1 as MGHDK and CDR2 as SYGVNS. Trimming left V 1 base short and J 1 base short, with 10 bases between. The CDR3 sequence is 15 residues long. CDR3 coding DNA: TGTGCCAGCAGTGAATTTCCACAGGATAACTATGGCTACACCTTC. This translates into CASSEFPQDNYGYTF.

The gene calls are TRBV30 and TRBJ2-7; D is possibly TRBD1 (6 bases). Germline V gene data show CDR1 as GTSNPN and CDR2 as SVGIG (reference sequence). CDR3 length equals 12 residues. The V end lost 2 bases, the J end lost 3 bases, and 8 bases lay between the germline ends. CDR3 coding DNA: TGTGCCTGGAGTACAGGGTACTACGAGCAGTACTTC. It codes for CAWSTGYYEQYF.

The V gene is TRBV5-4, the J gene TRBJ1-2; D is ambiguous. CDR1 is SGHNT and CDR2 is YYREEE in the germline V gene (reference sequence). The ends were cut back, 1 base at V and 1 base at J, with 8 bases in the middle. There are 14 residues in the CDR3. The CDR3 here is CASSLNSNNYGYTF. In DNA, the CDR3 is TGTGCCAGCAGCTTGAACAGTAATAACTATGGCTACACCTTC.

This chain joins TRBV4-3 and TRBJ1-5; no clear D gene. The CDR3 loop spans 13 amino acids. V dropped 0 bases and J dropped 10 bases, with 10 bases sitting between them. CDR1 LGHNA and CDR2 YSLEER come from the germline V gene. CDR3 sequence (DNA): TGCGCCAGCAGCCAAGATAGTGGAGGACCCCAGCATTTT. This encodes CASSQDSGGPQHF.

The V gene is TRBV3-1 (or the pseudogene TRBV3-2), the J gene TRBJ2-5; no reliable D call. The CDR3 is made up of 11 amino acids. Germline V lookup: CDR1 LGHDT, CDR2 YNNKEL (reference sequence). V lost 11 bases and J lost 5, with 12 bases in between. As DNA, the CDR3 is TGTGCCGAAGACGGAGCGGAGACCCAGTACTTC. Its protein product is CAEDGAETQYF.

The V and J genes are TRBV2 and TRBJ1-1; D perhaps matches TRBD1 (6 bases). V shed 4 bases and J shed 0 bases, with 12 bases lying between them. CDR1 is SNHLY and CDR2 is FYNNEI in the germline V gene. The CDR3 covers 15 residues. CDR3 nucleotides: TGTGCCAGCAGTGGCCATAGGGGGATGAACACTGAAGCTTTCTTT. The encoded protein is CASSGHRGMNTEAFF.

This chain connects TRBV14 to TRBJ2-1; 7 nucleotides line up with TRBD2. CDR3 size: 16 residues. Germline V gene lookup returns CDR1 SGHDN and CDR2 FVKESK. V was pared by 4 bases and J by 7 bases, with 13 bases of the junction left unmatched. This CDR3 is CASSPLWRELFNEQFF. The CDR3 DNA is TGTGCCAGCAGCCCCCTTTGGCGGGAGTTATTTAATGAGCAGTTCTTC.

The chain carries TRBV18 and TRBJ1-1; D gene ambiguous. V was pared by 1 base and J by 3 bases, with 6 bases between. The length of the CDR3 is 13 residues. CDR1 is KGHSH and CDR2 is LQKENI in the germline V gene. CDR3 region: CASSPLGDTEAFF. The CDR3 DNA is TGTGCCAGCTCACCACTCGGGGACACTGAAGCTTTCTTT.

The chain couples TRBV29-1 to TRBJ1-1; the D gene is possibly TRBD1 (5 bases). The CDR3 is 12 amino acids. Germline V gene data show CDR1 as SQVTM and CDR2 as ANQGSEA. Trimming took 3 bases from V and 6 from J, leaving 11 bases between them. In DNA form, the CDR3 reads TGCAGCGTTGATAGGGACTGGGCTGAAGCTTTCTTT. This sequence encodes CSVDRDWAEAFF.

This clone was observed a single time. The V call is TRBV6-4, the J call TRBJ2-1; tentative D call: TRBD1 (5 bases). Trimming cost V 5 bases and J 7 bases, with 15 bases left between them. Germline loops: CDR1 MRHNA, CDR2 SNTAGT. The CDR3 contains 14 residues. The chain's CDR3 is CASSSQGVRNEQFF. CDR3 nucleotides: TGTGCCAGCAGTTCTCAGGGTGTTCGGAATGAGCAGTTCTTC.

This clone was found a few times. The genes are TRBV7-2 and TRBJ2-4, with a tentative D call TRBD2 (7 bases). Trimming removed 1 base at V and 0 bases at J, with 13 bases between. Germline CDR1 reads SGHTA; CDR2 reads FQGNSA. The CDR3 has 17 residues. The CDR3 protein is CASSLVGGAGAKNIQYF. The CDR3 DNA follows: TGTGCCAGCAGCTTAGTAGGGGGGGCTGGAGCCAAAAACATTCAGTACTTC.